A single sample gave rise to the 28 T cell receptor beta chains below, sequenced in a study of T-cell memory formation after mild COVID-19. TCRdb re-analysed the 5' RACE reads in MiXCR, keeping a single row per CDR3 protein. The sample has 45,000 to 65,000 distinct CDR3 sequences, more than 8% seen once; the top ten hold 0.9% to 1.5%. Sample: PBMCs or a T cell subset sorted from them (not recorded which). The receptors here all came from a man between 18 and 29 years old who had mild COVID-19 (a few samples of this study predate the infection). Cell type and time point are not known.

The CDR3 sequence is CASSRRIGSYEQYF. DNA for the CDR3: TGCGCCAGCAGCCGTAGAATCGGCTCCTACGAGCAGTACTTC. The chain links TRBV5-1 to TRBJ2-7; D uncertain. CDR3 length: 14 residues. Trimming took 4 bases from V and 0 from J, leaving 11 bases between them. Germline V lookup: CDR1 SGHRS, CDR2 YFSETQ.

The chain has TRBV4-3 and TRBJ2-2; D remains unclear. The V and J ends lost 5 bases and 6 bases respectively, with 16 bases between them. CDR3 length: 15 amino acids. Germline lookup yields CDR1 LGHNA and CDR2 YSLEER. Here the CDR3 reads CASSSHVPHPGELFF. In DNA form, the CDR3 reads TGCGCCAGCAGCTCTCATGTCCCCCATCCCGGGGAGCTGTTTTTT.

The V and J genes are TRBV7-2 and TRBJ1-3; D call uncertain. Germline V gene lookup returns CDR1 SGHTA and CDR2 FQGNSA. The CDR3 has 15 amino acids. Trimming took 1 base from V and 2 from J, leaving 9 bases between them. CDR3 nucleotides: TGTGCCAGCAGCTTAGACCGGGGTACTGGAAACACCATATATTTT. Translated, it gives CASSLDRGTGNTIYF.

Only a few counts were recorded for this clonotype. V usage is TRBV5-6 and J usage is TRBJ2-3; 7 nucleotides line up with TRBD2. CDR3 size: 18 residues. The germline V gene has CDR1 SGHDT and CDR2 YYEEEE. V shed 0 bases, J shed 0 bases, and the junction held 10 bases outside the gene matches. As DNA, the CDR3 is TGTGCCAGCAGCTTGGGGGGGGGAAACGTATGGAGCACAGATACGCAGTATTTT. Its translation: CASSLGGGNVWSTDTQYF.

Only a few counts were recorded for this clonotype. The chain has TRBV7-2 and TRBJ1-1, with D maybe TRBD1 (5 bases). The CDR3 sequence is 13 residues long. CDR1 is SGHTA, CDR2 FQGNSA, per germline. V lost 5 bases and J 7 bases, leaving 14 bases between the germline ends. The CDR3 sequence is CASSPRPGIEAFF. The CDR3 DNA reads TGTGCCAGCAGCCCCAGACCAGGGATTGAAGCTTTCTTT.

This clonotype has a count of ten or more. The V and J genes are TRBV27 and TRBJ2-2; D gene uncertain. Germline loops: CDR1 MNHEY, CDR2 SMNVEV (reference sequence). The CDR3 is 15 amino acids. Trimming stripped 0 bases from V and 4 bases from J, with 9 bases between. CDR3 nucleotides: TGTGCCAGCAGTTTATCGCATCCTCGCACCGGGGAGCTGTTTTTT. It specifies CASSLSHPRTGELFF.

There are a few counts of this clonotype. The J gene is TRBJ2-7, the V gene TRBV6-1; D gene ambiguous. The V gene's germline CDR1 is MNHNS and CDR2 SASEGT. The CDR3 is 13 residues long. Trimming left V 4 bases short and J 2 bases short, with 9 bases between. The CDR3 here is CASSGTSTYEQYF. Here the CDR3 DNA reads TGTGCCAGCAGTGGGACGTCTACCTACGAGCAGTACTTC.

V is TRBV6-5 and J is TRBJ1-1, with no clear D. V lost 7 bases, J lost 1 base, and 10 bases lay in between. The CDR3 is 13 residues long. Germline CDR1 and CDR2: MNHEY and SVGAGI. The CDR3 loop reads CASTPRRNTEAFF. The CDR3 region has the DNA TGTGCCAGCACCCCTAGGAGGAACACTGAAGCTTTCTTT.

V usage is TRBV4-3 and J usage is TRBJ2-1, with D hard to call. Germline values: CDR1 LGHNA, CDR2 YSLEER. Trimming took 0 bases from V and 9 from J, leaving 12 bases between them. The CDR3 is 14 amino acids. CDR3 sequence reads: CASSQDIPAPEQFF. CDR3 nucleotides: TGCGCCAGCAGCCAAGACATCCCCGCACCTGAGCAGTTCTTC.

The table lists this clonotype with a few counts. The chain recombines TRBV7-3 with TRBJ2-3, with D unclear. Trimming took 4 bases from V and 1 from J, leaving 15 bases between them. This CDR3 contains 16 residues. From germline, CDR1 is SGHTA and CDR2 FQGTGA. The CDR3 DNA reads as TGTGCCAGCAGCTCCAGCTCGGCCATCGGCACAGATACGCAGTATTTT. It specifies CASSSSSAIGTDTQYF.

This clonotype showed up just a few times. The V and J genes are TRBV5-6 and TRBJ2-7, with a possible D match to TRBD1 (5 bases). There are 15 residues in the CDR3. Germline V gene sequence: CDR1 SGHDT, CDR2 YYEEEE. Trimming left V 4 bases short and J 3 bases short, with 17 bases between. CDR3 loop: CASSRNRNPVYEQYF. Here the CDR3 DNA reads TGTGCCAGCAGCCGGAACAGGAACCCTGTCTACGAGCAGTACTTC.

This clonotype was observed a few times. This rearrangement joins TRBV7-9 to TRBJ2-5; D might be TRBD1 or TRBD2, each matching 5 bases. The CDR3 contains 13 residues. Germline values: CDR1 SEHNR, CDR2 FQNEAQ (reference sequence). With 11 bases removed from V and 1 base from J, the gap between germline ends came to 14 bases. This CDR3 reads CALGASLQETQYF. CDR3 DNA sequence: TGTGCCCTCGGGGCTAGTCTCCAAGAGACCCAGTACTTC.

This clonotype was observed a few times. CDR3 DNA sequence: TGCGCCAGCAGCTTGGCCCCACCGAACACCGGGGAGCTGTTTTTT. Its protein is CASSLAPPNTGELFF. The chain employs TRBV5-1 and TRBJ2-2; D is unclear. Germline CDR1 and CDR2: SGHRS and YFSETQ. V shed 0 bases and J shed 0 bases, with 6 bases lying between them. This CDR3 has 15 amino acids.

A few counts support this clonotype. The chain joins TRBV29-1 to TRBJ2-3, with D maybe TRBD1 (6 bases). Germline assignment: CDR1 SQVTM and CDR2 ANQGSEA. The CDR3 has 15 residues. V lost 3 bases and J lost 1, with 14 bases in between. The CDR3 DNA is TGCAGCGTTGATACGATCGAGGGGGGCACAGATACGCAGTATTTT. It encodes CSVDTIEGGTDTQYF.

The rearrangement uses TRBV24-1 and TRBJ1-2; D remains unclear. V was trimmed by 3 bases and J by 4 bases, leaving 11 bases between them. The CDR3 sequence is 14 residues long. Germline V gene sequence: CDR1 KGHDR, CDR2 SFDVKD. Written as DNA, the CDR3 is TGTGCCACCAGTGATACGTCGACGGCCTATGGCTACACCTTC. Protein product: CATSDTSTAYGYTF.

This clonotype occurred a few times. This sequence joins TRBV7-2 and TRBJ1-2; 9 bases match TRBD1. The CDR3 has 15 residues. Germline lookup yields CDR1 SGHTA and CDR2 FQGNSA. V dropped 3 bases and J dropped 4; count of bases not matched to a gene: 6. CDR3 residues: CASSFNRGPGYGYTF. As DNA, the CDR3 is TGTGCCAGCAGCTTCAACAGGGGGCCTGGCTATGGCTACACCTTC.

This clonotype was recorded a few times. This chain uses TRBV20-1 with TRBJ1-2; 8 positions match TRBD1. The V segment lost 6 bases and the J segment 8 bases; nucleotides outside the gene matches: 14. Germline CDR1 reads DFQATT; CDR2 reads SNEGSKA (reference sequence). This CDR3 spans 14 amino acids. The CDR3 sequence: CSARQGFVIEGYTF. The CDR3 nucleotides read TGCAGTGCGAGACAGGGGTTCGTAATCGAGGGCTACACCTTC.

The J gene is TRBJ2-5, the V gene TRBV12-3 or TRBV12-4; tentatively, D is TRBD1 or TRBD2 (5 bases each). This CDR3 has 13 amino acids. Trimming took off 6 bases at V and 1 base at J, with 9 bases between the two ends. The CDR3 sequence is CASSSGAQETQYF. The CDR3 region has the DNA TGTGCCAGCAGCTCCGGGGCCCAAGAGACCCAGTACTTC.

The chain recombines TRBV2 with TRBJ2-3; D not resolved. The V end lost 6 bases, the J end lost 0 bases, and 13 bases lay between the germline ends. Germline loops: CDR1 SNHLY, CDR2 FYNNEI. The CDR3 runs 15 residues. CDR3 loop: CASRATSDSTDTQYF. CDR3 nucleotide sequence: TGTGCCAGCAGGGCTACGTCGGATAGCACAGATACGCAGTATTTT. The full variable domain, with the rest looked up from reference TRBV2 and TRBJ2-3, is EPEVTQTPSHQVTQMGQEVILRCVPISNHLYFYWYRQILGQKVEFLVSFYNNEISEKSEIFDDQFSVERPDGSNFTLKIRSTKLEDSAMYFCASRATSDSTDTQYFGPGTRLTVL.

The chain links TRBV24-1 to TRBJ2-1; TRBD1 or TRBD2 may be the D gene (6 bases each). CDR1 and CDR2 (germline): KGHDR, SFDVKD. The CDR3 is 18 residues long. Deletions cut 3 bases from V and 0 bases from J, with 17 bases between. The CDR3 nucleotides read TGTGCCACCAGTGATGCAACAGGGACCGGGAGCTCCTACAATGAGCAGTTCTTC. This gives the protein CATSDATGTGSSYNEQFF.

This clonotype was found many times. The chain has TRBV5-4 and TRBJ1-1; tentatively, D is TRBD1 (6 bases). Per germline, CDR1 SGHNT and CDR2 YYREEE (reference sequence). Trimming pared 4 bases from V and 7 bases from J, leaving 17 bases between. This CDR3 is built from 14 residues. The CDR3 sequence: CASSPSGTNLEAFF. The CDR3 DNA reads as TGTGCCAGCAGCCCTTCTGGGACAAACCTTGAAGCTTTCTTT.

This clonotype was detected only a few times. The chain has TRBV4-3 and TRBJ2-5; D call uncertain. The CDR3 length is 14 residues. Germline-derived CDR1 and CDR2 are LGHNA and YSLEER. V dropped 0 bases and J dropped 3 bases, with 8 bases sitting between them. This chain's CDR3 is CASSQDRWEETQYF. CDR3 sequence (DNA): TGCGCCAGCAGCCAAGATAGATGGGAAGAGACCCAGTACTTC.

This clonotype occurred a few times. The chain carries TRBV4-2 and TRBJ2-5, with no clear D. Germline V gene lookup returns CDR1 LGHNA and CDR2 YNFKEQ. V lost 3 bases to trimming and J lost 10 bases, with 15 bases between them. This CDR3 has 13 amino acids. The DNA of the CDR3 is TGTGCCAGCAGCCATTTAAGCAAGAGAATCCAGTACTTC. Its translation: CASSHLSKRIQYF.

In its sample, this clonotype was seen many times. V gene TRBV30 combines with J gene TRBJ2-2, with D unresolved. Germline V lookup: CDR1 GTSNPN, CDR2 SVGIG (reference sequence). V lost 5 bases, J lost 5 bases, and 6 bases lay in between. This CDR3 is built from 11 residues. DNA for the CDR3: TGTGCCTGGGACCTTACCGGGGAGCTGTTTTTT. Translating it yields CAWDLTGELFF.

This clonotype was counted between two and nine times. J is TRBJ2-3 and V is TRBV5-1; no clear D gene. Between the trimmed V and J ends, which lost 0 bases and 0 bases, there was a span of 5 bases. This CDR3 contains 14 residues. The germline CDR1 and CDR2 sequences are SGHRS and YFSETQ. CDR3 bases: TGCGCCAGCAGCTTGGAGACCAGCACAGATACGCAGTATTTT. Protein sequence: CASSLETSTDTQYF.

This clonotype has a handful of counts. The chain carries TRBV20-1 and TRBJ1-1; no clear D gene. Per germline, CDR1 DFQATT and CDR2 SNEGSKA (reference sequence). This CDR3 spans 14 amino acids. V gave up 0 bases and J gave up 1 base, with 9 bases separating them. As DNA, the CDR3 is TGCAGTGCTAGAGACCCGATTAGGAACACTGAAGCTTTCTTT. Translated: CSARDPIRNTEAFF.

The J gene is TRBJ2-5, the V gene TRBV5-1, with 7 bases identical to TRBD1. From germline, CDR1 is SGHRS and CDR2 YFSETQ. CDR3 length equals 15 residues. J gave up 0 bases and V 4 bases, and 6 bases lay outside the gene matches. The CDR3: CASSRRQGDQETQYF. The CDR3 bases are TGCGCCAGCAGCCGGAGACAGGGCGACCAAGAGACCCAGTACTTC.

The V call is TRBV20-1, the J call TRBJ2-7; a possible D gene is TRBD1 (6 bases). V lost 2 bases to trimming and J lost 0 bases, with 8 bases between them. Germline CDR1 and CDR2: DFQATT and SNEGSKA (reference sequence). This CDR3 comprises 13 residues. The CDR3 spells CSARTTGSYEQYF. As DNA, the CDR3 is TGCAGTGCTAGAACGACAGGCTCCTACGAGCAGTACTTC.